This TCR beta chain was identified in a study of identifying expanded T cells in peripheral blood. General study findings and limits: Technical replicates showed 0.9 to 1.5 changed clones; roughly two weeks 15 to 20; four weeks 19. Approximately two-week clone count variance significantly increased as total template count grew.

Concerning this clone itself: What it binds is not known.

Only in-frame clones appear in the TCRdb table, and some are missing; sequencing was by immunoSEQ multiplex PCR. The sample lists about 78,000 clones, 84% occurring once. The CDR3 totals 15 residues. The ends lost 1 base at V and 3 bases at J; junction bases unmatched: 4. Per germline, CDR1 SGHTA and CDR2 FQGTGA. Healthy donors had no documented immune events, such as infections, while sampled. The chain employs TRBV7-3 and TRBJ2-5, with 8 bases lining up with TRBD1. This sequence was found in a person between 18 and 75 years old in good health. The material sequenced was blood. In nucleotides, the CDR3 is TGTGCCAGCAGCTTAAATCCGGACAGGGAAGAGACCCAGTACTTC. It specifies CASSLNPDREETQYF. Full variable domain (remainder filled in from reference TRBV7-3 and TRBJ2-5): GAGVSQTPSNKVTEKGKYVELRCDPISGHTALYWYRQSLGQGPEFLIYFQGTGAADDSGLPNDRFFAVRPEGSVSTLKIQRTERGDSAVYLCASSLNPDREETQYFGPGTRLLVL.